These 6 T cell receptor beta chains were sequenced from one sample in a study of regulatory T cells in long-lasting Graves disease. The sample's time point: persistent/refractory GD, antithyroid drugs over 5 years with positive TRAb. After RNA was extracted from PBMCs, the TCR library was made from it. The authors built TCR beta libraries using iRepertoire HTBI primers and Arm-PCR of CDR3 regions. TCRdb redid the calling of the multiplex PCR reads with MiXCR, one entry per CDR3 protein. The sample includes about 290,000 distinct CDR3 sequences, 20% to 25% of them seen just once. The material was peripheral blood mononuclear cells (PBMCs), obtained when the disease was refractory, from a patient treated with antithyroid drugs. These receptors were taken from a female donor with Graves disease.

This clonotype came up a few times. This sequence joins TRBV5-1 and TRBJ2-5, with D perhaps matching TRBD2 (6 bases). The CDR3 extends over 16 amino acids. V was clipped by 0 bases and J by 5 bases, with 17 bases between them. Germline V gene data show CDR1 as SGHRS and CDR2 as YFSETQ. In DNA form, the CDR3 reads TGCGCCAGCAGCTTGGCCGCAACGGGGGTATGGGAGACCCAGTACTTC. Protein: CASSLAATGVWETQYF.

This clonotype was seen repeatedly, ten times or more. The chain employs TRBV27 and TRBJ1-5; TRBD1 agrees at 10 bases. Unmatched junction bases numbered 12, after V lost 6 bases and J lost 4 bases. Germline values: CDR1 MNHEY, CDR2 SMNVEV (reference sequence). The CDR3 sequence is 17 residues long. The CDR3 DNA is TGTGCCAGCAGACAGACCGGGACAGGGGTTGTAAATCAGCCCCAGCATTTT. Protein sequence: CASRQTGTGVVNQPQHF.

This clonotype was observed many times. The rearrangement joins TRBV28 to TRBJ2-2; the match to TRBD2 covers 9 bases. The CDR3 runs 16 residues. The germline CDR1 and CDR2 sequences are MDHEN and SYDVKM. With V trimmed by 5 bases and J by 7 bases, 11 bases remained unmatched. The chain's CDR3 is CASSPGGRAFGGELFF. As DNA, the CDR3 is TGTGCCAGCAGTCCGGGCGGGAGGGCATTCGGCGGGGAGCTGTTTTTT.

This clonotype has more than one count but fewer than ten. The V gene is TRBV19, the J gene TRBJ2-1, with TRBD2 matching 8 bases. Germline CDR1 LNHDA, CDR2 SQIVND (reference sequence). The V gene end was trimmed by 5 bases and the J gene end by 6 bases; junction bases not matched to a gene: 12. The CDR3 totals 16 residues. The chain's CDR3 is CASSLVAGSLGNEQFF. For the CDR3, the DNA is TGTGCCAGTAGTCTGGTAGCGGGAAGTTTAGGCAATGAGCAGTTCTTC.

This sequence joins TRBV6-1 and TRBJ2-7; 7 bases agree with TRBD1. J gave up 5 bases and V 7 bases, and 11 bases lay outside the gene matches. The CDR3 contains 14 residues. The V gene's germline CDR1 is MNHNS and CDR2 SASEGT. The CDR3 DNA reads TGTGCCAGCAAGATAGACAGGGCCCGGGACGAGCAGTACTTC. Its protein product is CASKIDRARDEQYF.

This clonotype was seen a handful of times. V and J are TRBV4-3 and TRBJ2-7; possible D gene TRBD2, 5 bases. Germline loops: CDR1 LGHNA, CDR2 YSLEER. The CDR3 consists of 14 residues. V gave up 0 bases and J gave up 2 bases, with 8 bases separating them. CDR3 sequence: CASSQDYGAYEQYF. CDR3 nucleotide sequence: TGCGCCAGCAGCCAAGATTACGGGGCCTACGAGCAGTACTTC.